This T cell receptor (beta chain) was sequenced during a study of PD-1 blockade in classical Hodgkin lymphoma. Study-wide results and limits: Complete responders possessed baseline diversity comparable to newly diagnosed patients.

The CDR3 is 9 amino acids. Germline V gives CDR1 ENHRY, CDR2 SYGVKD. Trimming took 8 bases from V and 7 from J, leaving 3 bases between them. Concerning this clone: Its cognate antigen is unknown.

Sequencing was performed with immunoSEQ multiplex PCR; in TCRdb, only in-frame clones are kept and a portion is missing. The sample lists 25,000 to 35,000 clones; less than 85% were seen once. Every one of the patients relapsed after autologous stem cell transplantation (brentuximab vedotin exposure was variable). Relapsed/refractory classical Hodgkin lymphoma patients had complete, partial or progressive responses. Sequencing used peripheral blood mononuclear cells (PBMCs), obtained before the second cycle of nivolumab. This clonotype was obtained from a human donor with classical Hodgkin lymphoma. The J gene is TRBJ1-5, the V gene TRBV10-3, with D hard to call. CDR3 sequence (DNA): TGTGCCATCGGGCAGCCCCAGCATTTT. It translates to CAIGQPQHF.